These T cell receptor beta chains were read from a single sample in a study of blood T cell repertoires in COVID-19. TCRdb's table, derived via immunoSEQ multiplex PCR, lists solely in-frame clones and lacks some. Of 130,000 to 150,000 clones in the sample, 88% were seen once. Sequencing used peripheral blood. The receptors come from a man between 65 and 79 years old with acute or convalescent COVID-19. The CDR3 runs from the conserved cysteine through the conserved F or W. A D gene is named only where the DNA matches it firmly. Clone size is given for some rows only: seen once, a few or many times, or a class if the clone is expanded.

J gene	clone size	V gene	D gene	CDR3 DNA	CDR3 protein
TRBJ1-1	.	TRBV18	.	TGTGCCAGCTCACCACTCGACAGTCCGAACACTGAAGCTTTCTTT	CASSPLDSPNTEAFF
TRBJ2-3	once	TRBV6-6	.	TGTGCCAGCAGTTACTTACAGGGTAGGACGCAGTATTTT	CASSYLQGRTQYF
TRBJ2-3	.	TRBV3-1/TRBV3-2	.	TGTGCCAGCAGCCAGGTCAGTCTCACAGATACGCAGTATTTT	CASSQVSLTDTQYF
TRBJ1-6	once	TRBV2	.	TGTGCCAGCAGTGTGATGGGGGGGAGCTCCTATAATTCACCCCTCCACTTT	CASSVMGGSSYNSPLHF
TRBJ1-1	.	TRBV11-2	.	TGTGCCAGCAGCTTAGTGGTCCCGAACGGTGGAGCTTTCTTT	CASSLVVPNGGAFF
TRBJ1-2	once	TRBV21-1	.	TGTGCCAGCAGTAACTCGGACAGGTCCAACTATGGCTACACCTTC	CASSNSDRSNYGYTF
TRBJ1-4	.	TRBV6-6	.	TGTGCCAGCAGCCCCGAGCCGGGTATGAATGAAAAACTGTTTTTT	CASSPEPGMNEKLFF
TRBJ1-1	.	TRBV27	.	TGTGCCAGCACCCCGGGACATATGAACACTGAAGCTTTCTTT	CASTPGHMNTEAFF
TRBJ1-1	.	TRBV5-1	TRBD1	TGCGCCAGCAGTTTACAGGGGAGAGCTTTCTTT	CASSLQGRAFF
TRBJ1-3	.	TRBV28	.	TGTGCCAGCACCGAGGATCTGGGTGGAAACACCATATATTTT	CASTEDLGGNTIYF
TRBJ2-5	.	TRBV12-5	TRBD2	TGTGCTAGTGGCACGGGGCCCGGGAAGGACGGGAGGTCCCTCGGGGAGACCCAGTACTTC	CASGTGPGKDGRSLGETQYF